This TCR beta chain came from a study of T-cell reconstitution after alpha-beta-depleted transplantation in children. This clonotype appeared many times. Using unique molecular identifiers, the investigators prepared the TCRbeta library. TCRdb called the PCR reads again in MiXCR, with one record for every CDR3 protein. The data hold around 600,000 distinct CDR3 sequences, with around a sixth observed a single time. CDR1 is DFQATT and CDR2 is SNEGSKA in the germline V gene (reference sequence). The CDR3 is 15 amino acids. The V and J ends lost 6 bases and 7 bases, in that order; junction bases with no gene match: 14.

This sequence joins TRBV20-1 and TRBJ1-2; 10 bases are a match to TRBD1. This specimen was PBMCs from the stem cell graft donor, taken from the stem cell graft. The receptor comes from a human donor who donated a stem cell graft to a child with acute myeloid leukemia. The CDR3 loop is CSAAMGRDRGGGYTF. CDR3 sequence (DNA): TGCAGTGCCGCAATGGGCCGGGACAGGGGAGGTGGCTACACCTTC.